This is a list of T cell receptor beta chains from one sample in a study of Graves' ophthalmopathy and Graves' hyperthyroidism. TCRdb called the multiplex PCR reads again in MiXCR, with one record for every CDR3 protein. The top ten clones hold 2.4% of a sample with some 350,000 distinct CDR3 sequences, about 18% of them seen once. The specimen was peripheral blood. Receptors were obtained from an adult woman with stable Graves' hyperthyroidism. CDR3s include the opening cysteine and the closing phenylalanine or tryptophan. D genes are given only for firm matches. Size values are once, few and many counts, or a class for expanded clones, and some rows have none.

V: TRBV12-3/TRBV12-4
D: NA
size: many
J: TRBJ2-7
DNA: TGTGCCAGCAGTTTAGGCAGTAGCGACGAGCAGTACTTC
CDR3: CASSLGSSDEQYF

V: TRBV7-2
D: NA
size: NA
J: TRBJ2-4
DNA: TGTGCCAGCAGCCCCCGCTTAGGGAAAAACATTAAGTACTTC
CDR3: CASSPRLGKNIKYF

V: TRBV6-1
D: NA
size: NA
J: TRBJ1-2
DNA: TGTGCCAGCAAAGACATCGGCGGCTATGGCTACACCTTC
CDR3: CASKDIGGYGYTF

V: TRBV15
D: NA
size: many
J: TRBJ1-2
DNA: TGTGCCACCAGCAGAGATCGGGGGCCCATCTACACCTTC
CDR3: CATSRDRGPIYTF

V: TRBV6-5
D: TRBD1
size: many
J: TRBJ2-5
DNA: TGTGCCAGCAGACCGACAGGGGAAGAGACCCAGTACTTC
CDR3: CASRPTGEETQYF

V: TRBV11-2
D: NA
size: many
J: TRBJ1-1
DNA: TGTGCCAGCAGCTTGAGGAGGCCCCCGGTTGTTGAAGCTTTCTTT
CDR3: CASSLRRPPVVEAFF

V: TRBV11-2
D: NA
size: NA
J: TRBJ2-6
DNA: TGTGCCAGCAGCCCCTACCAGGAAACTGGGGCCAACGTCCTGACTTTC
CDR3: CASSPYQETGANVLTF

V: TRBV28
D: NA
size: NA
J: TRBJ2-5
DNA: TGTGCCAGCAGCTATCTCCGCGGGACGCCGAAAGAGACCCAGTACTTC
CDR3: CASSYLRGTPKETQYF

V: TRBV10-2
D: NA
size: NA
J: TRBJ2-7
DNA: TGCGCCACCAAGAGTTCCTACGAGCAGTACTTC
CDR3: CATKSSYEQYF

V: TRBV6-1
D: NA
size: NA
J: TRBJ1-1
DNA: TGTGCCAGCAGGGCCGGGGGCGCGGGAAATACTGAAGCTTTCTTT
CDR3: CASRAGGAGNTEAFF

V: TRBV30
D: NA
size: NA
J: TRBJ2-5
DNA: TGTGCCTGGAGTGTTCCCCCTACGGGACAAAATCGCGAGACCCAGTACTTC
CDR3: CAWSVPPTGQNRETQYF

V: TRBV28
D: NA
size: many
J: TRBJ1-5
DNA: TGTGCCAGCAGATGGGGAAGGGATGGGAGTCAGCCCCAGCATTTT
CDR3: CASRWGRDGSQPQHF

V: TRBV7-2
D: NA
size: NA
J: TRBJ2-7
DNA: TGTGCCAGCAGCTTAGCGTTGACGGGCGTCAGCTCCTACGAGCAGTACTTC
CDR3: CASSLALTGVSSYEQYF

V: TRBV28
D: TRBD1
size: NA
J: TRBJ2-7
DNA: TGTGCCAGCAGGGGGGACAGGTTGGGGCAGTACTTC
CDR3: CASRGDRLGQYF

V: TRBV12-5
D: NA
size: many
J: TRBJ2-4
DNA: TGTGCTAGTGGAAAGCCGATTCAAAACATTCAGTACTTC
CDR3: CASGKPIQNIQYF

V: TRBV20-1
D: NA
size: many
J: TRBJ1-1
DNA: TGCAGTGCTAGCGACCCGGGGGGACCGGAAGCTTTCTTT
CDR3: CSASDPGGPEAFF

V: TRBV10-3
D: NA
size: many
J: TRBJ1-2
DNA: TGTGCCATCAGCGACCCCCGACAGCCTGCTAACTATGGCTACACCTTC
CDR3: CAISDPRQPANYGYTF

V: TRBV7-8
D: NA
size: NA
J: TRBJ1-1
DNA: TGTGCCAGCAGCCCCGTTGGGCTCTCCGAAGCTTTCTTT
CDR3: CASSPVGLSEAFF

V: TRBV29-1
D: NA
size: NA
J: TRBJ2-2
DNA: TGCAGCGTTACGCGGGGCACCGGGGAGCCGTTTTTT
CDR3: CSVTRGTGEPFF

V: TRBV6-1
D: TRBD1
size: many
J: TRBJ1-2
DNA: TGTGCCAGCAGAAATACAGGGGGTAGAGGCTACACCTTC
CDR3: CASRNTGGRGYTF

V: TRBV7-9
D: NA
size: few
J: TRBJ2-2
DNA: TGTGCCAGCAGCTCCTGGGCGGGGTCTTCCGGGGAGCTGTTTTTT
CDR3: CASSSWAGSSGELFF

V: TRBV20-1
D: TRBD1
size: many
J: TRBJ2-2
DNA: TGCAGTGCTAGTGAGGGGGCGTTCACCGGGGAGCTGTTTTTT
CDR3: CSASEGAFTGELFF

V: TRBV12-3/TRBV12-4
D: TRBD1
size: many
J: TRBJ2-2
DNA: TGTGCCAGCAGTAGACCGGGACAGGGGGCGCCGAACACCGGGGAGCTGTTTTTT
CDR3: CASSRPGQGAPNTGELFF

V: TRBV28
D: NA
size: many
J: TRBJ1-5
DNA: TGTGCCAGCAGTTTAACAGGGCGATGGCCCCAGCATTTT
CDR3: CASSLTGRWPQHF

V: TRBV20-1
D: NA
size: many
J: TRBJ1-5
DNA: TGCAGTGCTAGGATTCCAGGGGAGCTTGGACAGCCCCAGCATTTT
CDR3: CSARIPGELGQPQHF

V: TRBV28
D: NA
size: many
J: TRBJ1-5
DNA: TGTGCCAGCAGTCTACCCTTCGTAGGGGTTTTAGATCAGCCCCAGCATTTT
CDR3: CASSLPFVGVLDQPQHF

V: TRBV10-3
D: TRBD2
size: many
J: TRBJ2-5
DNA: TGTGCCATCAGTGATAAGGCGGGAGTGAGGCAAGAGACCCAGTACTTC
CDR3: CAISDKAGVRQETQYF

V: TRBV3-1
D: TRBD1
size: many
J: TRBJ1-2
DNA: TGTGCCAGCAGCCACAGGACAGGGGAGGATGGCTACACCTTC
CDR3: CASSHRTGEDGYTF

V: TRBV5-1
D: NA
size: NA
J: TRBJ1-3
DNA: TGCGCCAGCAGCCGCTTGGCCAGAGGGAGCTCTGGAAACACCATATATTTT
CDR3: CASSRLARGSSGNTIYF

V: TRBV28
D: NA
size: many
J: TRBJ2-2
DNA: TGTGCCAGCAACAGGAGTGGCACCGGGGAGCTGTTTTTT
CDR3: CASNRSGTGELFF

V: TRBV20-1
D: TRBD1
size: many
J: TRBJ1-1
DNA: TGCAGTGCTAGAGATTGGGGGACAGGGGGCACTGAAGCTTTCTTT
CDR3: CSARDWGTGGTEAFF

V: TRBV20-1
D: NA
size: many
J: TRBJ2-5
DNA: TGCAGTGCTCCGGGATCCTCGGCCAAAGAGACCCAGTACTTC
CDR3: CSAPGSSAKETQYF

V: TRBV6-5
D: NA
size: NA
J: TRBJ1-2
DNA: TGTGCCAGCCAACGGGACAACCTAGGAGCTAACTATGGCTACACCTTC
CDR3: CASQRDNLGANYGYTF

V: TRBV12-3/TRBV12-4
D: NA
size: many
J: TRBJ1-3
DNA: TGTGCCAGCAGTTTAACAAGGGCAGGGAAGTCTGGAAACACCATATATTTT
CDR3: CASSLTRAGKSGNTIYF

V: TRBV10-3
D: NA
size: many
J: TRBJ2-4
DNA: TGTGCCATCAGTGAACCAGGGTATTTGGACATTAAGTACTTC
CDR3: CAISEPGYLDIKYF

V: TRBV11-1
D: TRBD2
size: NA
J: TRBJ2-3
DNA: TGTGCCAGCAGCTACCTGGGACTAGCCGTAGATACGCAGTATTTT
CDR3: CASSYLGLAVDTQYF

V: TRBV6-1
D: NA
size: NA
J: TRBJ2-7
DNA: TGTGCCAGCAGTCTAACCAGCGGAGCCTCCTACGAGCAGTACTTC
CDR3: CASSLTSGASYEQYF

V: TRBV28
D: NA
size: many
J: TRBJ1-6
DNA: TGTGCCAGCAGCTCGGCGGGGGCTGGGGCACCCCTCCACTTT
CDR3: CASSSAGAGAPLHF

V: TRBV6-1
D: TRBD1
size: NA
J: TRBJ1-5
DNA: TGTGCCAGCACCTCCGGGGTTCAGGGGGCAAGACCCCAGCATTTT
CDR3: CASTSGVQGARPQHF

V: TRBV30
D: NA
size: many
J: TRBJ2-2
DNA: TGTGCCTGGAGTGCTGCGGGGATGAACACCGGGGAGCTGTTTTTT
CDR3: CAWSAAGMNTGELFF